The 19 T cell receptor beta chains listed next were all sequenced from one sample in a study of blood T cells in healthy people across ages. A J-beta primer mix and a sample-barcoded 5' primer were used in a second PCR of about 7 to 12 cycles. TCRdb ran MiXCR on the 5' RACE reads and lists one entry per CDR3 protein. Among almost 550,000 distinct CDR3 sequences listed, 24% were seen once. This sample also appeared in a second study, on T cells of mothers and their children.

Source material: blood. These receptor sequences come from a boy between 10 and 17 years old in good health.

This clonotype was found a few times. The chain's CDR3 is CATSRDNRGKYEQYF. The CDR3 bases are TGTGCCACCAGCAGAGATAACAGGGGAAAGTACGAGCAGTACTTC. The chain recombines TRBV15 with TRBJ2-7, with 7 nucleotides matching TRBD1. The V gene end was trimmed by 0 bases and the J gene end by 4 bases; junction bases not matched to a gene: 6. This CDR3 region has 15 residues. Germline CDR1 reads LNHNV; CDR2 reads YYDKDF (reference sequence).

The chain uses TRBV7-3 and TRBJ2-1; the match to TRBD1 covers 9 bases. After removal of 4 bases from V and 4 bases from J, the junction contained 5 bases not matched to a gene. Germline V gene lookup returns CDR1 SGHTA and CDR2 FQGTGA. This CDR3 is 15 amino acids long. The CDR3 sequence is CASSSGTGRYNEQFF. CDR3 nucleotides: TGTGCCAGCAGCTCCGGGACAGGGCGGTACAATGAGCAGTTCTTC.

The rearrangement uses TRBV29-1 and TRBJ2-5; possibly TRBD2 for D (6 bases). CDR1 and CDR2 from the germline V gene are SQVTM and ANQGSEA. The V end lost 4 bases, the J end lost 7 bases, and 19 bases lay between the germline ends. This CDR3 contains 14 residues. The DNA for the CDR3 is TGCAGCGTTGCCTATGCGGCCGTGGAGGGGACCCAGTACTTC. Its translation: CSVAYAAVEGTQYF.

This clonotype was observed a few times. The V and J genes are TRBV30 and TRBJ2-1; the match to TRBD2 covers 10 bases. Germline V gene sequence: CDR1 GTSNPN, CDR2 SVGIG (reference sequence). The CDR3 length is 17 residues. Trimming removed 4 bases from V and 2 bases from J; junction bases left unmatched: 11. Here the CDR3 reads CAWIHRGLANTYNEQFF. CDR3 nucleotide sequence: TGTGCCTGGATCCACAGGGGACTAGCGAATACCTACAATGAGCAGTTCTTC. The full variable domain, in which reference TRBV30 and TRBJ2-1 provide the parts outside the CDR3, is SQTIHQWPATLVQPVGSPLSLECTVEGTSNPNLYWYRQAAGRGLQLLFYSVGIGQISSEVPQNLSASRPQDRQFILSSKKLLLSDSGFYLCAWIHRGLANTYNEQFFGPGTRLTVL.

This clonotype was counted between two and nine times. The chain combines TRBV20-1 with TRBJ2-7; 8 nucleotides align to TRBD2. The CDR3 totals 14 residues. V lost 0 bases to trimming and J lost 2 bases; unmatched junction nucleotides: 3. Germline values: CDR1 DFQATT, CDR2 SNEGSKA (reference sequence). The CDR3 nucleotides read TGCAGTGCTAGAGATCCGGGACTAGCCTACGAGCAGTACTTC. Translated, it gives CSARDPGLAYEQYF.

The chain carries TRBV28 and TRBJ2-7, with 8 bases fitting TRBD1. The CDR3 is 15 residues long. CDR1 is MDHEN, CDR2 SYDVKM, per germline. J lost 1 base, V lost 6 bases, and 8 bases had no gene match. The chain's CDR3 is CASSPDRVASYEQYF. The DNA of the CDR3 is TGTGCCAGCAGCCCGGACAGGGTAGCGTCCTACGAGCAGTACTTC.

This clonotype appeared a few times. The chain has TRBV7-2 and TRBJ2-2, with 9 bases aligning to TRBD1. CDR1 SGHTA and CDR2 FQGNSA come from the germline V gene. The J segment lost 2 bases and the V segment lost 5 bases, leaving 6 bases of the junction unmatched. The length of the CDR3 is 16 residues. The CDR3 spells CASSRTGAKNTGELFF. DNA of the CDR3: TGTGCCAGCAGCAGGACAGGGGCGAAAAACACCGGGGAGCTGTTTTTT.

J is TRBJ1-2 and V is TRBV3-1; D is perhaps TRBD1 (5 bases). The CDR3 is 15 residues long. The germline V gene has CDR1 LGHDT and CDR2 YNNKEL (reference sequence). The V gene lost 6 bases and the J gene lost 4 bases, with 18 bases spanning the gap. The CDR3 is CASSLGRGPGYGYTF. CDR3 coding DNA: TGTGCCAGCAGTCTCGGACGGGGACCGGGCTATGGCTACACCTTC.

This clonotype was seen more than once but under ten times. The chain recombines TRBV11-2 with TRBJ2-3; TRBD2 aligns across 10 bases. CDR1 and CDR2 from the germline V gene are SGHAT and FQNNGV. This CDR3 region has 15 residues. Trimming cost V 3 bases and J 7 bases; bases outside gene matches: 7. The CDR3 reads CASSFTAGGRNTQYF. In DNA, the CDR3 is TGTGCCAGCAGCTTCACAGCGGGAGGGCGGAATACGCAGTATTTT.

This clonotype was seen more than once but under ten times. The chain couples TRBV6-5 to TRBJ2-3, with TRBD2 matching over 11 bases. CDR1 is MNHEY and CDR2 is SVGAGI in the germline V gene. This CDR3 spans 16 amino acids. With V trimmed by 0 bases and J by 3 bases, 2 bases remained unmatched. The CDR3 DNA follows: TGTGCCAGCAGTTACTCTAGCGGGAGGGCAACAGATACGCAGTATTTT. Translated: CASSYSSGRATDTQYF.

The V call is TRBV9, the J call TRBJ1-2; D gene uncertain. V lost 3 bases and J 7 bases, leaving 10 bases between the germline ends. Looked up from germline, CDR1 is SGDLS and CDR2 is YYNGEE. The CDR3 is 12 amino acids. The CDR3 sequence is CASSGAEVGYTF. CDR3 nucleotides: TGTGCCAGCAGCGGTGCGGAGGTTGGCTACACCTTC.

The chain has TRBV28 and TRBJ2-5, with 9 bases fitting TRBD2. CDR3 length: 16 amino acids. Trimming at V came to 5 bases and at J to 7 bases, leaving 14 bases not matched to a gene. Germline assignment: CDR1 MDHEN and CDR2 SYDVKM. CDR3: CASSPGWVAGVGTQYF. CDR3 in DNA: TGTGCCAGCAGTCCCGGTTGGGTAGCGGGAGTGGGGACCCAGTACTTC.

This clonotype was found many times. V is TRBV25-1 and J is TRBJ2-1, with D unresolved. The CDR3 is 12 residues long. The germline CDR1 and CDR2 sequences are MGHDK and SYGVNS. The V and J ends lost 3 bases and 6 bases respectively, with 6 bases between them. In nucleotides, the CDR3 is TGTGCCAGCAGTGATGGGTTCAATGAGCAGTTCTTC. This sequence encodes CASSDGFNEQFF.

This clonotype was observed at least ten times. Written as DNA, the CDR3 is TGTGCCAGCTGGCGTTGGGGGACGGAACAAGAGACCCAGTACTTC. This codes for CASWRWGTEQETQYF. This sequence joins TRBV12-3 or TRBV12-4 and TRBJ2-5, with D perhaps given as TRBD1 or TRBD2 (5 bases each). The CDR3 loop spans 15 amino acids. V lost 8 bases and J lost 2, with 18 bases in between.

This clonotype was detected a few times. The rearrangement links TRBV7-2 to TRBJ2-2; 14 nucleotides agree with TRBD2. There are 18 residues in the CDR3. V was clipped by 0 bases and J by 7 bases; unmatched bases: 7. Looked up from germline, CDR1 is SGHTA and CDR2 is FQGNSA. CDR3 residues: CASSLAPTSGRVNGELFF. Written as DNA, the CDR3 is TGTGCCAGCAGCTTAGCCCCGACTAGCGGGAGGGTCAACGGGGAGCTGTTTTTT.

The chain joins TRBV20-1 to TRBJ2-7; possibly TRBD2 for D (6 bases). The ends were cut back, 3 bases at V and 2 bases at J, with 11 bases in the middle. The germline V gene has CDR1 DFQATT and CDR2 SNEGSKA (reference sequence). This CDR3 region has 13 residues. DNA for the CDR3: TGCAGTGCTAGCCGGGACTTCGCCTACGAGCAGTACTTC. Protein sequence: CSASRDFAYEQYF.

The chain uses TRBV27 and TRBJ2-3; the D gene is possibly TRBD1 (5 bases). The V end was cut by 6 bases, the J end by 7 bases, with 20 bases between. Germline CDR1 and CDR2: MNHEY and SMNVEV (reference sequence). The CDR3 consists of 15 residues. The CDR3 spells CASRLGQNLKNTQYF. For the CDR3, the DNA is TGTGCCAGCAGATTAGGACAAAACCTTAAGAATACGCAGTATTTT.

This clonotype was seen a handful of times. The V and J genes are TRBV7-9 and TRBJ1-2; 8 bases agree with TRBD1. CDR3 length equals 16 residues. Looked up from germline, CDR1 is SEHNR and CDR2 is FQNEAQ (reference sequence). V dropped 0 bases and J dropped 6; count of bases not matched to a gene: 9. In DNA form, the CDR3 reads TGTGCCAGCAGCTTAGCGCCACAGGGGGATATCGATGGCTACACCTTC. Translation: CASSLAPQGDIDGYTF. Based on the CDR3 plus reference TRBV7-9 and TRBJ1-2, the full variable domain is DTGVSQNPRHKITKRGQNVTFRCDPISEHNRLYWYRQTLGQGPEFLTYFQNEAQLEKSRLLSDRFSAERPKGSFSTLEIQRTEQGDSAMYLCASSLAPQGDIDGYTFGSGTRLTVV.

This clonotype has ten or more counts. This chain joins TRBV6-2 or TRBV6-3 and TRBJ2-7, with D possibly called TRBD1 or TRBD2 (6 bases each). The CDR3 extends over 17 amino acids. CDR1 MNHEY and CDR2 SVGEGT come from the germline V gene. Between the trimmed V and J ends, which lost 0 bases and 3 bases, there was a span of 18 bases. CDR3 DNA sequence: TGTGCCAGCAGTTACTCGAGAGAAGTGGGGGGCTACTACGAGCAGTACTTC. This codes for CASSYSREVGGYYEQYF.